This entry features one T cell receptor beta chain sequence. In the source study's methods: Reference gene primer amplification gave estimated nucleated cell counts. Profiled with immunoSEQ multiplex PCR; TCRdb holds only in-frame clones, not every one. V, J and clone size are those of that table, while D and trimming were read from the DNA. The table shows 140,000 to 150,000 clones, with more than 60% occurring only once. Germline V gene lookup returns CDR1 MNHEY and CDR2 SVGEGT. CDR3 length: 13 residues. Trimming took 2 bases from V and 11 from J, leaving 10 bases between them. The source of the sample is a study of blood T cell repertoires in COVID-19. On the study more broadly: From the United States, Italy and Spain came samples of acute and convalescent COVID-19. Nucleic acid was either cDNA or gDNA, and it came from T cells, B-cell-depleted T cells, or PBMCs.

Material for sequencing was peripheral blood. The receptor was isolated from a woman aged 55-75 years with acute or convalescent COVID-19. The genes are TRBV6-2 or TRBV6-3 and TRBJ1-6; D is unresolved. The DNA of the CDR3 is TGTGCCAGCAGTTACGAGGTGCGCGCACCCCTCCACTTT. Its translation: CASSYEVRAPLHF.